This T cell receptor beta chain is from a study of T cell repertoires in cytomegalovirus infection. Findings and limits, study-wide: HLA-C-restricted CMV-specific TCR beta clonotypes prevailed in the ex vivo response.

Note on this clonotype: Its specificity is not known.

V lost 7 bases, J lost 0 bases, and 7 bases stayed unmatched. This CDR3 spans 17 amino acids. TCRdb reprocessed the reads via MiXCR and lists one record per CDR3 protein. Here the sample spans 230,000 or so distinct CDR3 sequences, approximately 15% being singletons. V usage is TRBV12-3 or TRBV12-4 and J usage is TRBJ2-2, with TRBD1 matching 11 bases. The sequenced material came from CD8+ T cells from PBMCs. The TCR sequence derives from a human donor in good health (CMV status not recorded). Some clones in this sample may be carry-over from other donors' samples. CDR3 DNA sequence: TGTGCCAGCACCACGGGGACAGGGGGACCGAACACCGGGGAGCTGTTTTTT. Residues: CASTTGTGGPNTGELFF.